This TCR beta chain was captured by sequencing in a study of T-cell memory formation after mild COVID-19. TCRdb re-called the 5' RACE reads through MiXCR, storing one row per CDR3 protein. Of some 320,000 distinct CDR3 sequences in the sample, about 15% are singletons; the top ten hold about a fifth. This clonotype was detected only a few times. Sequencing used PBMCs or a T cell subset sorted from them (not recorded which). The sequence came from a man in his late teens or twenties who had mild COVID-19 (a few samples of this study predate the infection). Cell type and time point are not known.

CDR3 DNA: TGCAGTGCTAGTCTGCGGATCAATCAGCCCCAGCATTTT. Residues: CSASLRINQPQHF. The V call is TRBV20-1, the J call TRBJ1-5; D is unresolved. Trimming took 3 bases from V and 3 from J, leaving 9 bases between them. Germline assignment: CDR1 DFQATT and CDR2 SNEGSKA (reference sequence). CDR3 length equals 13 residues.